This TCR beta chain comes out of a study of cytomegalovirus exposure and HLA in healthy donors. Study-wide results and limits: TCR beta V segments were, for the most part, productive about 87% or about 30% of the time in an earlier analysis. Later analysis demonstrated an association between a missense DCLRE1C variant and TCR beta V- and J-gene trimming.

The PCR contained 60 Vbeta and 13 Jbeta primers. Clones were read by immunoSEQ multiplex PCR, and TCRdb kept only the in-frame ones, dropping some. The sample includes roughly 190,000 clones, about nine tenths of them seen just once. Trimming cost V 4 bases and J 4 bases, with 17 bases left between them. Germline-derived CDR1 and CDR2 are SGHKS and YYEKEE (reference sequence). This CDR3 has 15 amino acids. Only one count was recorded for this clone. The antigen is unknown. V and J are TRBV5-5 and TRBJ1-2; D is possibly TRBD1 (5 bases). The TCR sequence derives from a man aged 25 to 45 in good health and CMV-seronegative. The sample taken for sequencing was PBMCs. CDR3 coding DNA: TGTGCCAGCAGCCTGGATCGGGGGACTGGCTATGGCTACACCTTC. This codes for CASSLDRGTGYGYTF. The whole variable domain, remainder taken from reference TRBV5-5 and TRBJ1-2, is DAGVTQSPTHLIKTRGQQVTLRCSPISGHKSVSWYQQVLGQGPQFIFQYYEKEERGRGNFPDRFSARQFPNYSSELNVNALLLGDSALYLCASSLDRGTGYGYTFGSGTRLTVV.